This T cell receptor (beta chain) was profiled in a study of T cell changes during pregnancy in multiple sclerosis. This CDR3 region has 16 residues. Germline V lookup: CDR1 MGHRA, CDR2 YSYEKL. V was cut by 1 base and J by 5 bases, with 14 bases left in between. TCRdb's table, derived via immunoSEQ multiplex PCR, lists solely in-frame clones and lacks some. The sample shows 100,000 or so clones, 90% of them seen only once. The V call is TRBV4-1, the J call TRBJ2-2, with D unresolved. Sequences were derived from peripheral blood, sampled in the second trimester of pregnancy. The TCR originated in a female donor in good health, enrolled as a control in a pregnancy study. The CDR3 loop reads CASSQVPPPTTGELFF. CDR3 nucleotides: TGCGCCAGCAGCCAAGTCCCACCCCCGACAACCGGGGAGCTGTTTTTT.